This paragraph reports one TCR beta chain. Antigen specificity is unknown. Germline lookup yields CDR1 MNHEY and CDR2 SMNVEV (reference sequence). The CDR3 extends over 16 amino acids. V was cut by 5 bases and J by 2 bases, with 17 bases left in between. These data are taken from a study of OX40 agonist ivuxolimab in advanced cancers. Across the study: Eligibility rules accepted prior anti-PD-1, anti-PD-L1 or anti-CTLA-4 therapy, and roughly 40% had some. Two cutaneous melanoma patients and one hepatocellular carcinoma patient, three in all, had partial responses.

Data came from immunoSEQ multiplex PCR; TCRdb stores just in-frame clones and leaves some out. The data hold over 55,000 clones, with roughly 90% observed a single time. Study results and limitations: Normalized T-cell clonal expansion was also low in a subset of nonresponders. Individuals who were partial responders at 0.1-3.0 mg/kg had clonal expansion that ranked among the lowest.

Sequencing was performed on CD4+ or CD8+ T cells sorted from blood, taken in a trial of the OX40 agonist ivuxolimab. The gene calls are TRBV27 and TRBJ2-3; D possibly corresponds to TRBD2 (6 bases). The source of this sequence is an adult with an advanced solid tumor such as melanoma, head and neck, liver or kidney cancer. The CDR3 sequence is CASSATGTGDTDTQYF. The CDR3 DNA reads as TGTGCCAGCAGTGCCACCGGGACGGGAGACACAGATACGCAGTATTTT.